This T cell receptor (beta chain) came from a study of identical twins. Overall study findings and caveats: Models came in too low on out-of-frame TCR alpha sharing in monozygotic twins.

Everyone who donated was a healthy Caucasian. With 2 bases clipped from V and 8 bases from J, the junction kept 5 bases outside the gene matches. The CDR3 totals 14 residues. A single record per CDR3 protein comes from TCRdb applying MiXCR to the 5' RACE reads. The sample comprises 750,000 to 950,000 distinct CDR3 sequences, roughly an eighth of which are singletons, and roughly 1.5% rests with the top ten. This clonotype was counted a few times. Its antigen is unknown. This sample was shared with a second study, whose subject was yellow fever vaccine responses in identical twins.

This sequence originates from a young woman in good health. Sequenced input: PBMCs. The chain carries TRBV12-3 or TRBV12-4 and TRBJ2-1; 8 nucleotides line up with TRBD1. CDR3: CASSLPEQGDEQFF. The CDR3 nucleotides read TGTGCCAGCAGTTTACCCGAACAGGGGGATGAGCAGTTCTTC.